This TCR beta chain is from a study of beta chain features in type 1 diabetes. General study points: Healthy donors had naive, central memory and Treg TCRB repertoires that appeared less similar than those seen among patients. Shorter templates may be favored by PCR, equally so in patients and controls.

cDNA synthesis used the whole RNA isolate, giving expressed TCRB sequences. Measured with immunoSEQ multiplex PCR; TCRdb has only the in-frame clones, and not every one. The sample contains about 360,000 clones, around an eighth of which appear only once. A remark on this clone: The antigen is not known.

The purity of all sorted populations exceeded 98%. The origin of this receptor is a man between 18 and 29 years old in good health. Sample: naive CD4+ T cells from blood.

The CDR3 nucleotides read TGTGCCAGCAGTTACCGCCGACTAGCGGGCACCTACGAGCAGTACTTC. Translation gives CASSYRRLAGTYEQYF. J is TRBJ2-7 and V is TRBV6-6; 10 nucleotides agree with TRBD2. The junction had 6 bases not matched to a gene; V was cut back by 2 bases and J by 2 bases. Germline V lookup: CDR1 MNHNY, CDR2 SVGAGI (reference sequence). The CDR3 totals 16 residues.